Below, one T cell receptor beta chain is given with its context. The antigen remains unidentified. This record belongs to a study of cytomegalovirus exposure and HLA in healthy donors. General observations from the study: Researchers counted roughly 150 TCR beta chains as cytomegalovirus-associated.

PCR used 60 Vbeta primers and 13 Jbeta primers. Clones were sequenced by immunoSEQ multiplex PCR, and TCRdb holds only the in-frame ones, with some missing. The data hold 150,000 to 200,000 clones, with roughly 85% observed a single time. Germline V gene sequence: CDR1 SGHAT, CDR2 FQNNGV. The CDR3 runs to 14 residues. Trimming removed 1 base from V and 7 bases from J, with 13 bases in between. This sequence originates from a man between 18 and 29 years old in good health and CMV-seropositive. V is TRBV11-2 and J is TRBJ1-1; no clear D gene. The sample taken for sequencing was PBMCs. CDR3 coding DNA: TGTGCCAGCAGCTTAGGAGGCAGCCTTTATGAAGCTTTCTTT. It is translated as CASSLGGSLYEAFF.